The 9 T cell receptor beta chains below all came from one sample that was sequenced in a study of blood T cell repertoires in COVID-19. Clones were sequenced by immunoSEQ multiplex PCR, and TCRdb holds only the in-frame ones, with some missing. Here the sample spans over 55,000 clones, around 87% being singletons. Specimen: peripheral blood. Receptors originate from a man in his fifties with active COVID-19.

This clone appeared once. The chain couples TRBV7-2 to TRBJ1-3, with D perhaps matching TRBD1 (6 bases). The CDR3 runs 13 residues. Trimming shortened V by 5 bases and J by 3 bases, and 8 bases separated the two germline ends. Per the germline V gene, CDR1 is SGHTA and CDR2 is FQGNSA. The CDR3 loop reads CASSDRLGNTIYF. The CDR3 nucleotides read TGTGCCAGCAGCGACAGGCTTGGAAACACCATATATTTT.

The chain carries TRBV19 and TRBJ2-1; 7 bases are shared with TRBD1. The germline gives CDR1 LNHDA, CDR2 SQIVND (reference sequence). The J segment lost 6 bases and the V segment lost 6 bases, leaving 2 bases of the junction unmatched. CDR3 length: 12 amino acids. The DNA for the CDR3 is TGTGCCAGTAGGGGACAGTTCAATGAGCAGTTCTTC. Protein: CASRGQFNEQFF.

The CDR3 DNA sequence: TGTGCCAGCGGGGTGACAGGGACCCACGAGCAGTACTTC. Translating gives CASGVTGTHEQYF. The chain employs TRBV6-6 and TRBJ2-7; 7 bases are shared with TRBD1. Germline CDR1 reads MNHNY; CDR2 reads SVGAGI (reference sequence). V lost 8 bases to trimming and J lost 5 bases; unmatched junction nucleotides: 9. The CDR3 is 13 residues long.

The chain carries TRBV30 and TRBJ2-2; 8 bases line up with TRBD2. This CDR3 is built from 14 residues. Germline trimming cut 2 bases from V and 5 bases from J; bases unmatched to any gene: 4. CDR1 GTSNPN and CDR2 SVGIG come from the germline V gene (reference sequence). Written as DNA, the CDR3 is TGTGCCTGGAGTTTTGCGGGGGGAACCGGGGAGCTGTTTTTT. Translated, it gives CAWSFAGGTGELFF.

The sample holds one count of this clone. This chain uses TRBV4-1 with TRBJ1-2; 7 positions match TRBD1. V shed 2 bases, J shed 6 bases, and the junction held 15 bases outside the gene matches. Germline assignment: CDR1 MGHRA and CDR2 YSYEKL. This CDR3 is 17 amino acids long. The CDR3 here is CASSQMLRTGHVNGYTF. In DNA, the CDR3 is TGCGCCAGCAGCCAAATGTTACGGACAGGCCATGTCAATGGCTACACCTTC.

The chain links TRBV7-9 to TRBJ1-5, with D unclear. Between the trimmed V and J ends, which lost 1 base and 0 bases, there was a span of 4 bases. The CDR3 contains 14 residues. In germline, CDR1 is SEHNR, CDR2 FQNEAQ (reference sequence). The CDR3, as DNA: TGTGCCAGCAGCTTAGACAATAGCAATCAGCCCCAGCATTTT. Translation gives CASSLDNSNQPQHF.

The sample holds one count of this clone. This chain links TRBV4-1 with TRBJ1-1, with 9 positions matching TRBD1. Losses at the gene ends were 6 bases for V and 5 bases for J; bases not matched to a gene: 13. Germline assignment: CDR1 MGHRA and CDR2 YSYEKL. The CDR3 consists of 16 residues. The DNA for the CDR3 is TGCGCCAGCAGTCGAATACCCGGGACAGGGTATACTGAAGCTTTCTTT. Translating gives CASSRIPGTGYTEAFF.

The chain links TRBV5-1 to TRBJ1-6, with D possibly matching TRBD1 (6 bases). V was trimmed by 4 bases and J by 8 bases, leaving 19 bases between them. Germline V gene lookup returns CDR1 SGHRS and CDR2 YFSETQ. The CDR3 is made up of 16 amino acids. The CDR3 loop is CASSPSLQGRDSPLHF. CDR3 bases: TGCGCCAGCAGCCCGAGCCTCCAGGGGAGAGATTCACCCCTCCACTTT.

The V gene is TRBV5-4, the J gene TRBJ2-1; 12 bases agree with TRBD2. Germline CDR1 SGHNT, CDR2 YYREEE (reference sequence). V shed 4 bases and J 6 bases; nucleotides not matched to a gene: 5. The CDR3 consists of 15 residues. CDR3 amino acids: CASSLAGGPGNEQFF. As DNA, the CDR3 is TGTGCCAGCAGCCTAGCGGGAGGGCCAGGCAATGAGCAGTTCTTC.